This T cell receptor (beta chain) was sequenced in a study of CD8 T cells in ankylosing spondylitis. TCRdb re-derived calls from the 5' RACE reads in MiXCR, one entry per CDR3 protein. The table has roughly 450,000 distinct CDR3 sequences, 25% to 30% seen once; the top ten hold 0.89%. A note on this clonotype: The antigen is undetermined.

Study results and caveats: Ankylosing spondylitis blood seemed to carry a telltale TCR beta motif made of roughly 8 highly homologous variants.

The ends lost 4 bases at V and 6 bases at J; junction bases unmatched: 15. Germline V gene sequence: CDR1 SGHVS, CDR2 FQNEAQ. The CDR3 totals 19 residues. The sequence came from a male donor with ankylosing spondylitis. J is TRBJ2-7 and V is TRBV7-8; 16 bases match TRBD2. Material for sequencing was blood, either unsorted or a sorted T cell fraction (not recorded which). The chain's CDR3 is CASSSAGTSGRALGSEQYF. CDR3 bases: TGTGCCAGCAGCTCCGCCGGGACTAGCGGGAGGGCCCTGGGGAGCGAGCAGTACTTC.